This T cell receptor (beta chain) was documented in a study of T cells of healthy individuals. Only a few counts were recorded for this clonotype. Germline V CDR1 and CDR2: SNHLY, FYNNEI. The CDR3 loop spans 11 amino acids. Trimming removed 4 bases from V and 10 bases from J; junction bases left unmatched: 1. TCRdb analysed the 5' RACE reads with MiXCR anew, one entry per CDR3 protein. The sample carries around 53,000 distinct CDR3 sequences, over 12% recorded once. The sequence was collected from a human donor in good health. The gene calls are TRBV2 and TRBJ1-1, with TRBD1 matching over 9 bases. The CDR3 loop is CASSVDRGAFF. The CDR3 DNA follows: TGTGCCAGCAGTGTGGACAGGGGAGCTTTCTTT.